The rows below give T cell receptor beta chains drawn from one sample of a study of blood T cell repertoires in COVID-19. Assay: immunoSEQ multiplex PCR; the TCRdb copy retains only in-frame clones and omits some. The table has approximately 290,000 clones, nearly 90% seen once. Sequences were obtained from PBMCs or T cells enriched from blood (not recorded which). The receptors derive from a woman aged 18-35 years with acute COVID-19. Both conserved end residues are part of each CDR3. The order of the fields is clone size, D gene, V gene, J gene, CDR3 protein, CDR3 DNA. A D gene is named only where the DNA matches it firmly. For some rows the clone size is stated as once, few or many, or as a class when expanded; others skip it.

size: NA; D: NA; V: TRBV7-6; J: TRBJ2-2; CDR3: CASSLDRGGLNTGELFF; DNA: TGTGCCAGCAGCTTAGACAGGGGAGGCTTGAACACCGGGGAGCTGTTTTTT
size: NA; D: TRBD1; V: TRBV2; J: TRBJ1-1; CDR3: CASSENRGLNTEAFF; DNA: TGTGCCAGCAGTGAGAACAGGGGCTTGAACACTGAAGCTTTCTTT
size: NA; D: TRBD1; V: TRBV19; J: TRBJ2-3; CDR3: CASSIRGLTDTQYF; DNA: TGTGCCAGTAGTATCAGGGGGCTCACAGATACGCAGTATTTT
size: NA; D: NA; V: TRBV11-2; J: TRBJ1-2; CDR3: CASSLAGSGIARF; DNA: TGTGCCAGCAGCTTAGCAGGGTCCGGAATCGCCAGATTC
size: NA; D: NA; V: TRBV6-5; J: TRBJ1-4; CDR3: CASRRLSEGKLFF; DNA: TGTGCCAGCAGGAGGCTGAGTGAGGGAAAACTGTTTTTT
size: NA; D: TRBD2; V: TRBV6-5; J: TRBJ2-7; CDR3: CASRGGEQYF; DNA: TGTGCCAGCCGGGGGGGAGAGCAGTACTTC
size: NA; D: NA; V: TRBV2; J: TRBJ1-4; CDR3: CASSDSPRRTNEKLFF; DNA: TGTGCCAGCAGTGACTCTCCAAGGCGGACTAATGAAAAACTGTTTTTT
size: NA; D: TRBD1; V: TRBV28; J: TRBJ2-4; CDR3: CASSHVKQGTAKNIQYF; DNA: TGTGCCAGCAGCCATGTCAAACAGGGGACGGCCAAAAACATTCAGTACTTC
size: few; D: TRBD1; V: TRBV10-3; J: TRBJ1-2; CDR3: CAISESETGSHGYTF; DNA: TGTGCCATCAGTGAGTCGGAGACAGGGTCCCATGGCTACACCTTC
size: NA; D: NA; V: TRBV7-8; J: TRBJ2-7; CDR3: CASSLAAGPYEQYF; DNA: TGTGCCAGCAGCTTAGCGGCAGGCCCCTACGAGCAGTACTTC
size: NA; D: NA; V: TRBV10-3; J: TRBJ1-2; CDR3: CAISATGTPNYGYTF; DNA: TGTGCCATCAGCGCGACCGGGACACCTAACTATGGCTACACCTTC
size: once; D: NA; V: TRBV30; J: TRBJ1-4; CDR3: CAWSAYQGTNEKLFF; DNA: TGTGCCTGGAGTGCCTACCAGGGGACGAATGAAAAACTGTTTTTT
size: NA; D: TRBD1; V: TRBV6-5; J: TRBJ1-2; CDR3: CASSYTTGAHYGYTF; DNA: TGTGCCAGCAGTTACACGACAGGGGCTCACTATGGCTACACCTTC
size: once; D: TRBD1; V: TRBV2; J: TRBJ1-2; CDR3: CASSRDSIEGYTF; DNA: TGTGCCAGCAGTCGGGACAGTATAGAGGGCTACACCTTC
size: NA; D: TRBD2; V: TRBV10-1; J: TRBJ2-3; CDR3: CATSRYASGCNTDTQYF; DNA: TGCGCCACCAGCAGGTACGCTAGCGGGTGCAACACAGATACGCAGTATTTT
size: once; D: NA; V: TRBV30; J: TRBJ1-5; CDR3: CAWSWGGSDQPQHF; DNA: TGTGCCTGGAGTTGGGGGGGGAGCGATCAGCCCCAGCATTTT
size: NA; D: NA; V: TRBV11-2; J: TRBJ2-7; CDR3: CASSPVATYFYEQYF; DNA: TGTGCCAGCAGCCCCGTAGCAACTTACTTCTACGAGCAGTACTTC
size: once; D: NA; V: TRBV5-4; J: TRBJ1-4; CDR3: CASSLAASANEKLFF; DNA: TGTGCCAGCAGCTTGGCCGCGAGTGCGAATGAAAAACTGTTTTTT
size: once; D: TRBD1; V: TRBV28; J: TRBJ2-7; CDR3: CASTGQGYEQYF; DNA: TGTGCCAGCACTGGACAGGGCTACGAGCAGTACTTC
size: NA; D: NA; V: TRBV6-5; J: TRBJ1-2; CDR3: CASSYSGGAYYGYTF; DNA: TGTGCCAGCAGTTACAGCGGGGGCGCATACTATGGCTACACCTTC
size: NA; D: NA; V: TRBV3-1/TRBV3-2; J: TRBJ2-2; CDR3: CASSQDPRYGELFF; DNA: TGTGCCAGCAGCCAAGATCCCAGGTACGGGGAGCTGTTTTTT
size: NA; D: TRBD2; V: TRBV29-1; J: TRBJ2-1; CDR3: CSVEDSWAGASNEQFF; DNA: TGCAGCGTTGAAGACAGTTGGGCGGGAGCATCCAATGAGCAGTTCTTC
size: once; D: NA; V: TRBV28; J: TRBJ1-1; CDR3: CASSLGGRMNTEAFF; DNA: TGTGCCAGCAGTTTAGGTGGCAGAATGAACACTGAAGCTTTCTTT
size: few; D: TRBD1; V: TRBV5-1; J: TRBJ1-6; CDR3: CASSLAGTAYNSPLHF; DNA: TGCGCCAGCAGCTTGGCCGGGACAGCATATAATTCACCCCTCCACTTT
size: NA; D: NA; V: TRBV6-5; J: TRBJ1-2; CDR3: CASSSETVNYGYTF; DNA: TGTGCCAGCAGTTCCGAAACAGTTAACTATGGCTACACCTTC
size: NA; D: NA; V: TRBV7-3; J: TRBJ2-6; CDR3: CASSFPGMGPGANVLTF; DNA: TGTGCCAGCAGCTTTCCAGGGATGGGCCCTGGGGCCAACGTCCTGACTTTC
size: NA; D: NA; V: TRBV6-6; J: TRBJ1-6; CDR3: CASQGPSYNSPLHF; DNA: TGTGCCAGCCAGGGGCCCTCCTATAATTCACCCCTCCACTTT
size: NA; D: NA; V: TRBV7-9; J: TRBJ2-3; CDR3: CASSLVPRAGTDTQYF; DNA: TGTGCCAGCAGCTTAGTACCCAGGGCCGGCACAGATACGCAGTATTTT
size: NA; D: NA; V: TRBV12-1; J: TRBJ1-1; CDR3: CASSARDRVLNTEAFF; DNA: TGTGCCAGCAGCGCCCGGGACAGGGTATTGAACACTGAAGCTTTCTTT
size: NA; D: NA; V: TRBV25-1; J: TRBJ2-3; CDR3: CASSDIRALPSTDTQYF; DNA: TGTGCCAGCAGTGACATTCGCGCCCTCCCTAGCACAGATACGCAGTATTTT
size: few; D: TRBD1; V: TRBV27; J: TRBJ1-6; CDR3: CASSLWGTGRNSPLHF; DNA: TGTGCCAGCAGTCTATGGGGGACAGGCCGAAATTCGCCCCTCCACTTT
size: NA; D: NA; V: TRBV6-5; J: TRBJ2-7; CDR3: CASSYVGGYEQYF; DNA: TGTGCCAGCAGTTACGTGGGAGGTTACGAGCAGTACTTC
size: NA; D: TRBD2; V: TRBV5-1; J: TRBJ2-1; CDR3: CASSWGGLATSYNEQFF; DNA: TGCGCCAGCAGCTGGGGGGGACTAGCGACCTCCTACAATGAGCAGTTCTTC
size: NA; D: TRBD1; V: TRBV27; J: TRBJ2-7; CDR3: CASSSGTVPYEQYF; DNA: TGTGCCAGCAGTTCCGGGACAGTTCCCTACGAGCAGTACTTC
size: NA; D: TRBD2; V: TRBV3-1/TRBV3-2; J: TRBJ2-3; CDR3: CASSQHGTSGISGPDTQYF; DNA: TGTGCCAGCAGCCAGCACGGGACTAGCGGGATTTCGGGCCCAGATACGCAGTATTTT
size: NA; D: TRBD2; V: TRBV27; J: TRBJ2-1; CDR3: CASSLYGTSRYNEQFF; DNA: TGTGCCAGCAGTCTATACGGGACTAGCCGCTACAATGAGCAGTTCTTC
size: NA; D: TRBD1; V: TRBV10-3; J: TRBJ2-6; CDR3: CAISDGTGGGTSGANVLTF; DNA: TGTGCCATCAGTGATGGGACAGGGGGGGGGACCTCTGGGGCCAACGTCCTGACTTTC
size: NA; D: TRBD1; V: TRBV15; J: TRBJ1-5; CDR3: CATSREAGGHQPQHF; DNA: TGTGCCACCAGCAGAGAGGCAGGGGGTCATCAGCCCCAGCATTTT
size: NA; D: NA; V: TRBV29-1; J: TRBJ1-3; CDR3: CSPPKGGDTIYF; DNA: TGCAGCCCGCCAAAGGGAGGGGACACCATATATTTT
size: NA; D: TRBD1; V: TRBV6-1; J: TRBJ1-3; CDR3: CASSEADRENTIYF; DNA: TGTGCCAGCAGTGAAGCGGACAGGGAAAACACCATATATTTT
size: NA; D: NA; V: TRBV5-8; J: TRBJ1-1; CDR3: CASSFLGRATEAFF; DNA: TGTGCCAGCAGCTTTCTAGGCCGAGCCACTGAAGCTTTCTTT
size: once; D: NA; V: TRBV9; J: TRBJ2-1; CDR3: CASSSSDFNEQFF; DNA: TGTGCCAGCAGCTCATCGGACTTCAATGAGCAGTTCTTC
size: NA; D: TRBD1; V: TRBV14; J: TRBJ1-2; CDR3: CASSRLTGTDGYTF; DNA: TGTGCCAGCAGCCGCCTAACTGGGACAGATGGCTACACCTTC
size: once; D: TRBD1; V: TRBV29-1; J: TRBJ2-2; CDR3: CSAGTGGPGELFF; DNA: TGCAGCGCTGGGACAGGGGGGCCCGGGGAGCTGTTTTTT
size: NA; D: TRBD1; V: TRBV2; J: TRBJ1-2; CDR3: CASSERTGDGGYTF; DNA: TGTGCCAGCAGTGAAAGGACAGGGGATGGTGGCTACACCTTC
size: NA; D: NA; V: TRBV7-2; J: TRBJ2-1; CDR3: CASSPGQRQFF; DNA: TGTGCCAGCAGCCCTGGACAGAGGCAGTTCTTC
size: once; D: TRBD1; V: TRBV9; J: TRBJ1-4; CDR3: CASSVGDRDEKLFF; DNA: TGTGCCAGCAGCGTAGGGGACAGAGACGAAAAACTGTTTTTT
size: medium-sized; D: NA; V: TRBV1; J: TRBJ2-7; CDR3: CTSSQDDRETTYEQYF; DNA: TGCACCAGCAGCCAAGATGACCGGGAGACAACGTACGAGCAGTACTTC
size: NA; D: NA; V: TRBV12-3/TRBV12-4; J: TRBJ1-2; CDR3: CASSLWSGNGYTF; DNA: TGTGCCAGCAGTTTATGGTCCGGGAACGGCTACACCTTC
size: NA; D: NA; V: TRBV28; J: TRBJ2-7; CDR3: CASSLAGSLVQQYF; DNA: TGTGCCAGCAGTTTGGCCGGGTCCCTGGTGCAGCAGTACTTC
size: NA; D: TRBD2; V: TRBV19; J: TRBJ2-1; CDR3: CASSADREEPYNEQFF; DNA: TGTGCCAGTAGTGCCGACCGGGAGGAACCCTACAATGAGCAGTTCTTC
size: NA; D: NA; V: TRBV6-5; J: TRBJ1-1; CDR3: CASSYSRGGAFF; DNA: TGTGCCAGCAGTTACTCTAGGGGGGGCGCTTTCTTT
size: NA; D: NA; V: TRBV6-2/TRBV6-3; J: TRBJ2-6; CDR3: CASSFRGSGANVLTF; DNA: TGTGCCAGCAGCTTCAGGGGATCCGGGGCCAACGTCCTGACTTTC
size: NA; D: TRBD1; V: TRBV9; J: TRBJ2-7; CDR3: CASSPRDRAGREQYF; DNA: TGTGCCAGCAGCCCTCGGGACAGGGCGGGACGCGAGCAGTACTTC
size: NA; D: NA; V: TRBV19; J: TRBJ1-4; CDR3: CASKTGQTNEKLFF; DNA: TGTGCCAGTAAAACGGGACAAACAAATGAAAAACTGTTTTTT
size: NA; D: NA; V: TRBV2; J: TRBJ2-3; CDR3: CASWEEQGPSTDTQYF; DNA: TGTGCCAGCTGGGAGGAGCAGGGCCCTAGCACAGATACGCAGTATTTT
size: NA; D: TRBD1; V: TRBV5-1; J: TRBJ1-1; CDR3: CASSAVAGRGPVEAFF; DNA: TGCGCCAGCAGCGCGGTCGCCGGCAGGGGGCCGGTTGAAGCTTTCTTT